Listed below are T cell receptor beta chains from one sample, sequenced in a study of CD8 T cells in ankylosing spondylitis. TCRdb ran MiXCR on the 5' RACE reads and lists one entry per CDR3 protein. The sample has a few hundred thousand distinct CDR3 sequences, about 18% seen once. Sequenced: blood, either unsorted or a sorted T cell fraction (not recorded which). Receptor source: a male donor with ankylosing spondylitis. The CDR3 runs from the conserved cysteine through the conserved F or W. The order of the fields is J gene, clone size, D gene, V gene, CDR3 DNA, CDR3 protein. A D gene is named only where the DNA matches it firmly. Clone size is given for some rows only: seen once, a few or many times, or a class if the clone is expanded.

TRBJ1-3 NA TRBD1 TRBV12-3/TRBV12-4 TGTGCCAGCAGTTCCTCATTAGGGGTGGGAGACAGGGGGCCTGGAAACACCATATATTTT CASSSSLGVGDRGPGNTIYF
TRBJ2-1 NA NA TRBV4-1 TGCGCCAGCAGCCGCAACCCCGGGGTAGTCAATGAGCAGTTCTTC CASSRNPGVVNEQFF
TRBJ1-5 many NA TRBV6-4 TGTGCCAGCAGTGAAGGTAGCAATCAGCCCCAGCATTTT CASSEGSNQPQHF
TRBJ2-1 few NA TRBV29-1 TGCAGCGTTGTGAGGACAGTCAACAACGAGCAGTTCTTC CSVVRTVNNEQFF
TRBJ1-1 NA NA TRBV7-9 TGTGCCAGCAGCTCCCCCACAGGGACCCTAGGTGAAGCTTTCTTT CASSSPTGTLGEAFF
TRBJ2-1 NA NA TRBV6-2/TRBV6-3 TGTGCCAGCAGTAGCTCGCGGGATTTTCGTGTTTATAATGAGCAGTTCTTC CASSSSRDFRVYNEQFF
TRBJ2-2 few NA TRBV7-9 TGTGCCAGCAGCTTACCCGCACTCAGCACCGGGGAGCTGTTTTTT CASSLPALSTGELFF
TRBJ2-3 NA NA TRBV21-1 TGTGCCAGCAACCCCGGTAGGGGAAGCCCCCTCACAGATACGCAGTATTTT CASNPGRGSPLTDTQYF
TRBJ2-7 NA TRBD2 TRBV28 TGTGCCAGCAGTTTAGTGGGAGGGACCTACGAGCAGTACTTC CASSLVGGTYEQYF
TRBJ2-1 many NA TRBV11-2 TGTGCCAGCAGCTTCGGCGGGCCGAGCTCCTACAATGAGCAGTTCTTC CASSFGGPSSYNEQFF
TRBJ2-1 few TRBD2 TRBV7-9 TGTGCCAGCAGCGAAAGACTAGCGGGGGTCAATGAGCAGTTCTTC CASSERLAGVNEQFF
TRBJ2-3 few TRBD2 TRBV5-6 TGTGCCAGCAGCTTGGAGCTAGCGGGGCGCACAGATACGCAGTATTTT CASSLELAGRTDTQYF
TRBJ1-1 few TRBD1 TRBV6-5 TGTGCCAGCAGTTACTATAGGGGGCTGGGCACTGAAGCTTTCTTT CASSYYRGLGTEAFF
TRBJ2-1 NA TRBD2 TRBV11-2 TGTGCCAGCAGCTCCGAAGCGGGAGGTTTCTACAATGAGCAGTTCTTC CASSSEAGGFYNEQFF
TRBJ2-1 NA NA TRBV29-1 TGCAGCGTTGAATGGCGGGATGCGTACAATGAGCAGTTCTTC CSVEWRDAYNEQFF
TRBJ1-5 many NA TRBV5-1 TGCGCCAGCAGCTTGGCTGCTAATCAGCCCCAGCATTTT CASSLAANQPQHF
TRBJ2-3 NA NA TRBV2 TGTGCCAGCAGCGAGACTAGGTTCGCTAGCACAGATACGCAGTATTTT CASSETRFASTDTQYF
TRBJ2-1 few NA TRBV4-1 TGCGCCAGCAGCCAAGATCCGGGACTGGGTGAGCAGTTCTTC CASSQDPGLGEQFF
TRBJ2-7 few NA TRBV28 TGTGCCAGCAGTTTATACTTGACTGGTGGGAAGGGGTACGAGCAGTACTTC CASSLYLTGGKGYEQYF
TRBJ2-3 few TRBD2 TRBV7-9 TGTGCCAGCAGCCCGACCAGCGGGAGGGACACAGATACGCAGTATTTT CASSPTSGRDTDTQYF
TRBJ2-7 many NA TRBV28 TGTGCCAGCAGACTCGCGGGCCTATCCTACGAGCAGTACTTC CASRLAGLSYEQYF
TRBJ2-1 NA TRBD1 TRBV9 TGTGCCAGCAGCCCAAACCAGGGGGCCTACAATGAGCAGTTCTTC CASSPNQGAYNEQFF
TRBJ1-3 NA NA TRBV6-5 TGTGCCAGCAGTTACGGGCCTGGAAACACCATATATTTT CASSYGPGNTIYF
TRBJ1-6 few NA TRBV13 TGTGCCAGCAGCTGGCAGCGAGGGAAGGGTTCACCCCTCCACTTT CASSWQRGKGSPLHF
TRBJ1-5 few NA TRBV28 TGTGCCAGCAGTGTCAATCAGCCCCAGCATTTT CASSVNQPQHF
TRBJ2-1 few TRBD2 TRBV2 TGTGCCAGCAGTGGAAGTTGGGCGGGAGGAGTGAATGAGCAGTTCTTC CASSGSWAGGVNEQFF